This T cell receptor beta chain was sequenced in a study of cytomegalovirus exposure and HLA in healthy donors. This CDR3 contains 14 residues. Trimming removed 4 bases from V and 7 bases from J, with 14 bases in between. The V gene's germline CDR1 is SGHDN and CDR2 FVKESK. PCR amplification relied on 60 Vbeta primers (plus 13 Jbeta primers). The assay was immunoSEQ multiplex PCR, and TCRdb's table has in-frame clones only and misses some. The sample lists hundreds of thousands of clones; 82% were seen once. The rearrangement links TRBV14 to TRBJ2-1; weak D call: TRBD2 (5 bases). Sequencing was carried out using PBMCs. The receptor's source is a man in his forties or fifties in good health and CMV-seropositive. The chain's CDR3 is CASSPGSAWNEQFF. CDR3 in DNA: TGTGCCAGCAGCCCGGGGAGTGCTTGGAATGAGCAGTTCTTC.